Listed below are T cell receptor beta chains from one sample, sequenced in a study of T cell repertoires in cytomegalovirus infection. TCRdb itself ran the reads through MiXCR, one entry per CDR3 protein. The data show approximately 1,000,000 distinct CDR3 sequences, with 31% seen just once and over 10% held by the top ten. These receptors' antigens are unknown. Sequencing was performed on cultured CD8+ T cells from PBMCs, taken from culture after CMV antigen stimulation. These receptors originate from a human donor in good health (CMV status not recorded). Some clones in this sample may be carry-over from other donors' samples. The CDR3 runs from the conserved cysteine through the conserved F or W. A D gene is named only where the DNA matches it firmly. A row's size may be missing; if present it is once, few, many or a size class.

j_call	v_call	d_call	clone_size	cdr3_aa	cdr3_nt
TRBJ2-7	TRBV4-1	-	-	CASSPRDQTYEQYF	TGCGCCAGCAGCCCCCGGGACCAGACCTACGAGCAGTACTTC
TRBJ1-2	TRBV27	-	-	CASSLGSSYYGYTF	TGTGCCAGCAGTTTAGGTTCCAGTTACTATGGCTACACCTTC
TRBJ2-5	TRBV6-2/TRBV6-3	-	many	CASSYPMAGTETQYF	TGTGCCAGCAGTTACCCCATGGCAGGGACAGAGACCCAGTACTTC
TRBJ2-4	TRBV7-8	-	-	CASSLAEIPRGNKNIQYF	TGTGCCAGCAGCTTAGCCGAAATACCGCGCGGGAACAAAAACATTCAGTACTTC
TRBJ1-2	TRBV7-8	-	-	CASSLAKDQKGTPNYGYTF	TGTGCCAGCAGCTTAGCGAAGGACCAAAAGGGAACCCCTAACTATGGCTACACCTTC
TRBJ1-1	TRBV7-9	-	few	CASSPGLWTEAFF	TGTGCCAGCAGCCCCGGTCTGTGGACTGAAGCTTTCTTT
TRBJ2-3	TRBV12-3/TRBV12-4	-	-	CASSWPGDTQYF	TGTGCCAGCAGTTGGCCCGGGGATACGCAGTATTTT
TRBJ2-5	TRBV3-1	TRBD2	-	CASSQQTSGGQTQYF	TGTGCCAGCAGCCAACAAACTAGCGGGGGCCAGACCCAGTACTTC
TRBJ2-1	TRBV7-6	TRBD1	few	CASSFRDRELGYNEQFF	TGTGCCAGCAGCTTCCGGGACAGGGAGCTCGGGTACAATGAGCAGTTCTTC
TRBJ2-6	TRBV28	-	few	CASGGPGLIGANVLTF	TGTGCCAGCGGGGGGCCAGGGTTGATTGGGGCCAACGTCCTGACTTTC
TRBJ2-1	TRBV12-3/TRBV12-4	-	-	CASSLAAGSSYNEQFF	TGTGCCAGCAGTTTAGCGGCGGGAAGCTCCTACAATGAGCAGTTCTTC
TRBJ2-7	TRBV6-1	-	-	CASSYGLGGYEQYF	TGTGCCAGCAGTTACGGCCTGGGGGGCTACGAGCAGTACTTC
TRBJ1-4	TRBV6-1	-	many	CASSGVGKDRANEKLFF	TGTGCCAGCAGTGGGGTCGGGAAGGATAGGGCTAATGAAAAACTGTTTTTT
TRBJ2-1	TRBV6-1	-	many	CASSTLYNEQFF	TGTGCCAGCAGTACCCTCTACAATGAGCAGTTCTTC
TRBJ2-1	TRBV4-3	TRBD1	-	CASSQVGDRGRNEQFF	TGCGCCAGCAGCCAAGTTGGAGACAGGGGTAGGAATGAGCAGTTCTTC
TRBJ1-6	TRBV7-9	TRBD1	few	CASRSDRADSPLHF	TGTGCCAGCAGATCGGACAGGGCGGATTCACCCCTCCACTTT
TRBJ2-7	TRBV19	-	-	CASGPEPIFYEQYF	TGTGCCTCGGGCCCGGAGCCTATTTTCTACGAGCAGTACTTC
TRBJ2-2	TRBV27	TRBD1	-	CASRQQGFANTGELFF	TGTGCCAGCAGACAACAGGGGTTCGCGAACACCGGGGAGCTGTTTTTT
TRBJ2-3	TRBV3-1	-	few	CASSQDDGLTDTQYF	TGTGCCAGCAGCCAAGATGACGGGTTGACAGATACGCAGTATTTT
TRBJ2-7	TRBV20-1	-	few	CSARGPWSAASYEQYF	TGCAGTGCTAGAGGGCCTTGGAGCGCGGCCTCCTACGAGCAGTACTTC
TRBJ2-6	TRBV7-9	-	-	CASSWLSSAGLPGANVLTF	TGTGCCAGCAGCTGGCTCTCCTCGGCAGGGTTGCCTGGGGCCAACGTCCTGACTTTC
TRBJ2-7	TRBV4-1	-	few	CASSLTGTSTYEQYF	TGCGCCAGCAGCCTCACCGGGACATCAACCTACGAGCAGTACTTC
TRBJ2-1	TRBV2	TRBD2	-	CASSRTGGGIYNEQFF	TGTGCCAGCAGTCGAACAGGCGGGGGGATCTACAATGAGCAGTTCTTC
TRBJ2-7	TRBV10-3	TRBD1	-	CAIRPGQGPYEQYF	TGTGCCATCAGACCGGGACAGGGACCCTACGAGCAGTACTTC
TRBJ2-1	TRBV14	-	-	CASSLGLLVNEQFF	TGTGCCAGCAGCCTAGGACTACTTGTCAATGAGCAGTTCTTC
TRBJ2-5	TRBV19	TRBD1	-	CASSIKGDSQETQYF	TGTGCCAGTAGTATAAAGGGGGACAGTCAAGAGACCCAGTACTTC
TRBJ1-2	TRBV7-9	-	-	CASRPSGGYTF	TGTGCCAGCAGACCTTCGGGCGGCTACACCTTC
TRBJ2-3	TRBV10-3	-	many	CAISEGQQLSTDTQYF	TGTGCCATCAGTGAGGGGCAGCAACTAAGCACAGATACGCAGTATTTT
TRBJ2-3	TRBV6-2/TRBV6-3	-	-	CASSYLQGPDTQYF	TGTGCCAGCAGTTACCTTCAGGGACCAGATACGCAGTATTTT
TRBJ1-3	TRBV28	TRBD1	few	CASSWRTGTLSGNTIYF	TGTGCCAGCAGTTGGCGGACAGGGACCCTCTCTGGAAACACCATATATTTT
TRBJ2-3	TRBV6-2/TRBV6-3	-	-	CASSYSVTRNTQYF	TGTGCCAGCAGTTACTCGGTCACTAGAAATACGCAGTATTTT
TRBJ2-1	TRBV5-5	TRBD2	-	CASSLSAGAGYYEQFF	TGTGCCAGCAGCTTGTCAGCGGGGGCTGGATACTATGAGCAGTTCTTC
TRBJ2-5	TRBV7-8	-	many	CASSPRTVETQYF	TGTGCCAGCAGCCCTCGGACAGTAGAGACCCAGTACTTC
TRBJ1-5	TRBV27	-	few	CASSFQGDNQPQHF	TGTGCCAGCAGTTTTCAGGGTGACAATCAGCCCCAGCATTTT
TRBJ1-4	TRBV3-1	TRBD1	-	CASSRQAGTGLEKLFF	TGTGCCAGCAGCCGGCAAGCAGGGACAGGTCTTGAAAAACTGTTTTTT
TRBJ2-3	TRBV6-4	TRBD2	-	CASSDSSGRNVGTDTQYF	TGTGCCAGCAGTGACTCAAGCGGGAGAAATGTTGGCACAGATACGCAGTATTTT
TRBJ1-2	TRBV7-9	TRBD1	few	CASSGRYETGGLGYTF	TGTGCCAGCAGCGGACGATACGAGACAGGGGGCCTTGGCTACACCTTC
TRBJ2-3	TRBV15	TRBD1	-	CATEGLVGTGADTQYF	TGTGCCACCGAAGGCCTCGTTGGGACAGGGGCAGATACGCAGTATTTT
TRBJ1-2	TRBV7-9	-	-	CASSLSATGFYGYTF	TGTGCCAGCAGCTTGTCAGCTACAGGGTTTTATGGCTACACCTTC
TRBJ1-2	TRBV13	TRBD1	few	CASSTAGTGLNYGYTF	TGTGCCAGCAGCACCGCCGGGACAGGACTAAACTATGGCTACACCTTC
TRBJ2-7	TRBV7-6	TRBD1	many	CASSLEVTGSYEQYF	TGTGCCAGCAGCTTAGAAGTGACAGGGTCCTACGAGCAGTACTTC
TRBJ1-1	TRBV7-9	-	many	CASSLISTEAFF	TGTGCCAGCAGCTTAATTTCTACTGAAGCTTTCTTT
TRBJ2-3	TRBV10-2	TRBD2	-	CASSPRGGGNTDTQYF	TGCGCCAGCAGCCCTCGGGGCGGGGGAAACACAGATACGCAGTATTTT
TRBJ1-1	TRBV7-9	-	-	CASSSPATNTEAFF	TGTGCCAGCAGCTCGCCTGCAACGAACACTGAAGCTTTCTTT
TRBJ2-3	TRBV9	-	-	CASSVDRRRGAGDTQYF	TGTGCCAGCAGCGTAGATCGTCGGAGGGGGGCGGGAGATACGCAGTATTTT
TRBJ1-2	TRBV6-2/TRBV6-3	-	many	CASSYEGNSPPVSYGYTF	TGTGCCAGCAGTTACGAAGGGAACTCTCCACCCGTAAGCTATGGCTACACCTTC
TRBJ1-1	TRBV11-2	-	-	CASSLIEGKNTEAFF	TGTGCCAGCAGCTTAATTGAGGGGAAGAACACTGAAGCTTTCTTT
TRBJ2-2	TRBV6-2/TRBV6-3	-	-	CASLEDENTGELFF	TGTGCCAGCTTGGAGGACGAGAACACCGGGGAGCTGTTTTTT
TRBJ1-1	TRBV29-1	-	-	CSAGHDTEAFF	TGCAGCGCCGGACATGACACTGAAGCTTTCTTT
TRBJ2-5	TRBV7-3	-	many	CASSPRTGTQETQYF	TGTGCCAGCAGCCCCCGCACCGGGACACAAGAGACCCAGTACTTC
TRBJ1-5	TRBV12-3/TRBV12-4	TRBD1	-	CASSSGTGKWPQHF	TGTGCCAGCAGTTCCGGGACAGGGAAATGGCCCCAGCATTTT
TRBJ2-3	TRBV7-9	TRBD2	-	CASSPVAGEGDTQYF	TGTGCCAGCAGCCCGGTAGCGGGGGAAGGAGATACGCAGTATTTT
TRBJ1-2	TRBV7-8	TRBD1	many	CASSLEGTGIVLNGYTF	TGTGCCAGCAGCTTAGAAGGGACAGGGATCGTTCTGAATGGCTACACCTTC
TRBJ2-1	TRBV6-6	-	-	CASSYGGGAFYNEQFF	TGTGCCAGCAGTTATGGAGGGGGGGCTTTCTACAATGAGCAGTTCTTC
TRBJ2-5	TRBV7-8	TRBD2	many	CASSLEVLKSLAGQETQYF	TGTGCCAGCAGCTTAGAAGTTCTGAAAAGTCTAGCGGGGCAAGAGACCCAGTACTTC
TRBJ1-1	TRBV5-1	TRBD1	-	CASSLLGQGLMNTEAFF	TGCGCCAGCAGCTTGTTGGGACAGGGACTAATGAACACTGAAGCTTTCTTT
TRBJ2-1	TRBV11-2	-	-	CASSLDRSGYNEQFF	TGTGCCAGCAGCTTAGACAGATCGGGGTACAATGAGCAGTTCTTC
TRBJ2-3	TRBV28	-	once	CARSRARGPEIWSDTQYF	TGTGCCAGAAGCCGAGCCCGGGGGCCTGAGATTTGGTCAGATACGCAGTATTTT
TRBJ1-1	TRBV19	-	many	CASSIPGRRNTEAFF	TGTGCCAGTAGTATCCCGGGACGTAGGAACACTGAAGCTTTCTTT
TRBJ2-1	TRBV19	TRBD1	-	CASSSVGGLDEQFF	TGTGCCAGTAGTTCGGTAGGGGGCTTAGATGAGCAGTTCTTC